This passage covers 20 T cell receptor beta chains from one sample sequenced in a study of T cell repertoires in cytomegalovirus infection. Using its own MiXCR run on the reads, TCRdb lists one record per CDR3 protein. The sample consists of over 250,000 distinct CDR3 sequences, about 26% of them appearing once. Sequenced sample: PBMCs. These receptor sequences come from a human donor in good health (CMV status not recorded). Some clones in this sample may be carry-over from other donors' samples.

This clonotype has ten or more counts. This chain uses TRBV7-9 with TRBJ2-7; maybe TRBD2 (5 bases). In germline, CDR1 is SEHNR, CDR2 FQNEAQ (reference sequence). Trimming cost V 3 bases and J 3 bases, with 12 bases left between them. The CDR3 extends over 14 amino acids. The CDR3 spells CASSFEGLYYEQYF. Here the CDR3 DNA reads TGTGCCAGCAGCTTCGAGGGTCTTTACTACGAGCAGTACTTC.

Many counts were recorded for this clonotype. The V gene is TRBV7-2, the J gene TRBJ2-3; 13 bases are shared with TRBD2. The CDR3 spans 16 residues. The germline V gene has CDR1 SGHTA and CDR2 FQGNSA. The V segment lost 5 bases and the J segment 2 bases; nucleotides outside the gene matches: 4. Written as DNA, the CDR3 is TGTGCCAGCAGCCGGGGACTAGCGGGATTCACAGATACGCAGTATTTT. Residues: CASSRGLAGFTDTQYF.

This clonotype was seen ten or more times. The genes are TRBV6-1 and TRBJ1-6; 8 bases map to TRBD1. The germline V gene encodes CDR1 MNHNS and CDR2 SASEGT. The CDR3 loop spans 17 amino acids. V was pared by 7 bases and J by 1 base, with 9 bases of the junction left unmatched. The CDR3 protein is CASTEGQAGSYNSPLHF. The CDR3 DNA sequence: TGTGCCAGCACCGAGGGACAGGCGGGGTCCTATAATTCACCCCTCCACTTT.

This clonotype was detected many times. This chain uses TRBV28 with TRBJ2-1, with a weak D call TRBD2 (5 bases). The CDR3 has 12 amino acids. From germline, CDR1 is MDHEN and CDR2 SYDVKM. With 1 base removed from V and 14 bases from J, the gap between germline ends came to 12 bases. CDR3 in amino acids: CASSLLDGVKFF. In nucleotides, the CDR3 is TGTGCCAGCAGTTTATTGGACGGGGTGAAGTTCTTC.

This clonotype was counted only a few times. The chain combines TRBV20-1 with TRBJ1-4; 7 positions agree with TRBD1. Germline V gene data show CDR1 as DFQATT and CDR2 as SNEGSKA (reference sequence). This CDR3 spans 12 amino acids. V shed 6 bases, J shed 13 bases, and the junction held 11 bases outside the gene matches. For the CDR3, the DNA is TGCAGTGCGATCCTACAGGGGATTCGACTGTTTTTT. Translated, it gives CSAILQGIRLFF.

This clonotype was detected a few times. The CDR3 region is CATSRGTDQETQYF. The DNA for the CDR3 is TGTGCCACCAGCAGAGGGACAGACCAAGAGACCCAGTACTTC. This chain uses TRBV15 with TRBJ2-5, with D maybe TRBD1 (6 bases). Germline lookup yields CDR1 LNHNV and CDR2 YYDKDF (reference sequence). With 1 base removed from V and 0 bases from J, the gap between germline ends came to 6 bases. The CDR3 spans 14 residues.

In its sample, this clonotype was seen a few times. V usage is TRBV20-1 and J usage is TRBJ2-5; D might be TRBD2 (5 bases). Germline assignment: CDR1 DFQATT and CDR2 SNEGSKA (reference sequence). The length of the CDR3 is 13 residues. V lost 3 bases and J 4 bases, leaving 12 bases between the germline ends. CDR3 sequence (DNA): TGCAGTGCTAGGACACGGACTCCAGAGACCCAGTACTTC. This sequence encodes CSARTRTPETQYF.

The sample holds many counts of this clonotype. The chain carries TRBV7-2 and TRBJ1-4; D not resolved. Germline assignment: CDR1 SGHTA and CDR2 FQGNSA. This CDR3 contains 15 residues. V was trimmed by 5 bases and J by 4 bases, leaving 14 bases between them. The CDR3 reads CASSAYGGGNEKLFF. DNA of the CDR3: TGTGCCAGCAGCGCTTATGGTGGAGGTAATGAAAAACTGTTTTTT. Combining the CDR3 with reference TRBV7-2 and TRBJ1-4 gives the whole variable domain GAGVSQSPSNKVTEKGKDVELRCDPISGHTALYWYRQSLGQGLEFLIYFQGNSAPDKSGLPSDRFSAERTGGSVSTLTIQRTQQEDSAVYLCASSAYGGGNEKLFFGSGTQLSVL.

This chain uses TRBV27 with TRBJ1-1, with D maybe TRBD1 (6 bases). Trimming took 6 bases from V and 5 from J, leaving 19 bases between them. Germline V gene sequence: CDR1 MNHEY, CDR2 SMNVEV (reference sequence). The CDR3 has 15 residues. CDR3 sequence reads: CASSQAGQLGTEAFF. The CDR3 DNA is TGTGCCAGCAGCCAAGCCGGACAGTTGGGGACTGAAGCTTTCTTT.

This clonotype appeared many times. The chain joins TRBV5-1 to TRBJ2-7, with 14 bases matching TRBD2. The CDR3 consists of 15 residues. The V segment lost 4 bases and the J segment 3 bases; nucleotides outside the gene matches: 3. Germline CDR1 is SGHRS and CDR2 is YFSETQ. The CDR3 reads CASSPGLAGVYEQYF. CDR3 DNA: TGCGCCAGCAGCCCGGGACTAGCGGGGGTCTACGAGCAGTACTTC.

This clonotype was counted ten times or more. The V call is TRBV7-2, the J call TRBJ1-5; 9 nucleotides align to TRBD1. The CDR3 is 15 amino acids. Germline V gene lookup returns CDR1 SGHTA and CDR2 FQGNSA. The trim removed 2 bases at V and 6 bases at J, leaving 5 bases unmatched. The CDR3 DNA is TGTGCCAGCAGCTTAACAGGGGGCATGGGTCAGCCCCAGCATTTT. Translated: CASSLTGGMGQPQHF.

The rearrangement joins TRBV28 to TRBJ2-2; no definite D call. Germline V gene data show CDR1 as MDHEN and CDR2 as SYDVKM. This CDR3 region has 14 residues. Trimming left V 3 bases short and J 4 bases short, with 9 bases between. The CDR3 protein is CASSLVAPTGELFF. In DNA, the CDR3 is TGTGCCAGCAGTTTGGTGGCCCCCACCGGGGAGCTGTTTTTT.

On this clonotype: A junction boundary mismatches the germline segment, possibly from a read error. The chain carries TRBV10-3 and TRBJ2-7; 7 bases fit TRBD1. In germline, CDR1 is ENHRY, CDR2 SYGVKD. The CDR3 length is 12 residues. The CDR3 bases are TGTGCCATCAGTCAACAGGGGAGCGAGCACTACTTC. Translating it yields CAISQQGSEHYF.

DNA for the CDR3: TGTGCCAGCAGTGACGGGTTGCTCGACAATGAGCAGTTCTTC. It yields the protein CASSDGLLDNEQFF. This chain uses TRBV2 with TRBJ2-1; D is unresolved. Trimming cost V 3 bases and J 5 bases, with 11 bases left between them. CDR1 SNHLY and CDR2 FYNNEI come from the germline V gene. CDR3 length: 14 residues.

This clonotype appeared a single time. A single base separates this from a much larger clone, so it may be a read error. This chain joins TRBV7-2 and TRBJ1-6; 8 bases align to TRBD1. The V gene's germline CDR1 is SGHTA and CDR2 FQGNSA. The CDR3 runs to 15 residues. Trimming took 5 bases from V and 8 from J; bases not matched to a gene: 8. CDR3 in amino acids: CASSPQDRAYSPLHF. For the CDR3, the DNA is TGTGCCAGCAGCCCTCAGGACAGGGCATATTCACCCCTCCACTTT.

The chain carries TRBV28 and TRBJ2-3, with 10 bases identical to TRBD1. The germline V gene encodes CDR1 MDHEN and CDR2 SYDVKM. V lost 8 bases and J lost 4; bases outside the gene matches: 6. The CDR3 consists of 14 residues. CDR3 sequence reads: CASRTGGDSDTQYF. Here the CDR3 DNA reads TGTGCCAGCCGGACAGGGGGTGACTCAGATACGCAGTATTTT. Using reference TRBV28 and TRBJ2-3 for the parts outside the CDR3, the full variable domain is DVKVTQSSRYLVKRTGEKVFLECVQDMDHENMFWYRQDPGLGLRLIYFSYDVKMKEKGDIPEGYSVSREKKERFSLILESASTNQTSMYLCASRTGGDSDTQYFGPGTRLTVL.

This clonotype was seen only a few times. This chain joins TRBV4-1 and TRBJ1-1, with D maybe TRBD1 (5 bases). Per the germline V gene, CDR1 is MGHRA and CDR2 is YSYEKL. Trimming took off 2 bases at V and 4 bases at J, with 11 bases between the two ends. This CDR3 has 14 residues. The CDR3 sequence is CASSQPTRATEAFF. The CDR3 region has the DNA TGCGCCAGCAGCCAACCCACCAGGGCCACTGAAGCTTTCTTT.

V is TRBV2 and J is TRBJ2-2, with TRBD1 identical over 7 bases. CDR1 and CDR2 (germline): SNHLY, FYNNEI. The CDR3 spans 12 residues. Trimming at V came to 6 bases and at J to 5 bases, leaving 0 bases not matched to a gene. The CDR3 protein is CASRQGTGELFF. The CDR3 bases are TGTGCCAGCAGACAGGGGACCGGGGAGCTGTTTTTT.

This clonotype was recorded a few times. The rearrangement joins TRBV12-3 or TRBV12-4 to TRBJ2-3; D possibly corresponds to TRBD2 (6 bases). The CDR3 runs 12 residues. Trimming shortened V by 5 bases and J by 11 bases, and 14 bases separated the two germline ends. The CDR3 DNA sequence: TGTGCCAGCAGTCGGGACTCCCCCGGGCAGTATTTT. It yields the protein CASSRDSPGQYF.

This clonotype showed up just a few times. The rearrangement joins TRBV28 to TRBJ1-1; 9 nucleotides line up with TRBD1. Germline V gene data show CDR1 as MDHEN and CDR2 as SYDVKM. Trimming removed 7 bases from V and 8 bases from J; junction bases left unmatched: 11. The CDR3 is made up of 14 amino acids. The CDR3 DNA reads as TGTGCCAGCATTACACCCGGGACAGGGAGAGAAGCTTTCTTT. Translated, it gives CASITPGTGREAFF. The full variable domain, its missing parts supplied by reference TRBV28 and TRBJ1-1, is DVKVTQSSRYLVKRTGEKVFLECVQDMDHENMFWYRQDPGLGLRLIYFSYDVKMKEKGDIPEGYSVSREKKERFSLILESASTNQTSMYLCASITPGTGREAFFGQGTRLTVV.